Below, one T cell receptor (beta chain) is given with its context. What it recognizes is unknown. The data were obtained in a study of human T cells and chemical hapten exposure. Study as a whole: Slight volume differences across pooled libraries mainly accounted for varying per-sample TCR yields.

Broader study findings: Patch test score tracked positively with PT1 expanded TCR counts.

V lost 2 bases to trimming and J lost 5 bases, with 15 bases between them. This CDR3 comprises 15 residues. The V gene's germline CDR1 is KGHSH and CDR2 LQKENI. Using its own MiXCR run on the RACE reads, TCRdb lists one record per CDR3 protein. The sample holds approximately 89,000 distinct CDR3 sequences, 10% seen once. As to time point: patch test 2, 6 weeks after DPC sensitization. Treatment here: therapeutic diphenylcyclopropenone sensitization with weekly scalp DPC. Source: whole blood, taken in connection with sensitization to the hapten diphenylcyclopropenone (DPC). This sequence originates from a woman in her twenties or thirties with alopecia areata. Some clones in this sample may be carry-over from other donors' samples. This chain joins TRBV18 and TRBJ1-1; no definite D call. The CDR3 bases are TGTGCCAGCTCACCAGGAGGGAATCCGAGGACTGAAGCTTTCTTT. It codes for CASSPGGNPRTEAFF.